This TCR beta chain was sequenced during a study of blood T cell repertoires in COVID-19 (dated by TCRdb to about 2020). Turning to the overall study: Samples covering the acute and convalescent phases of COVID-19 were provided by collaborators in the United States, Italy and Spain. Where available, HLA class I and class II types were obtained from metadata supplied by the sample provider rather than from assay-based typing. The sample metadata nearly always contained a de-identified subject ID, COVID-19 status, age in years and sex. Samples came from the ongoing ImmuneRACE study (first 160 participants) plus 1,254 subjects from 6 global collaborators. The material from the prospective study consisted of cDNA or gDNA derived from T cells, B-cell-depleted T cells, or PBMCs. The repertoires were released in a freely available public database intended as a resource for research on the immune response to SARS-CoV-2. Subjects who had been exposed to COVID-19, were actively infected with it, or had recovered from it provided the deeply sampled blood TCRbeta repertoires that made up the dataset. Study-wide findings and limitations: Clinical and demographic metadata were provided uncurated, with the amount varying by source and participant.

Counted from cysteine to phenylalanine, this CDR3 has 14 amino acids. The DNA shown is the 42-base CDR3, in frame from base 1. The junction shows trimming of 5 bases on V and 1 base on J, plus 11 bases between the germline ends. The germline V gene (reference sequence) specifies SEHNR as CDR1 and FQNEAQ as CDR2. Whole blood was collected in K2EDTA tubes by collaborating institutions according to the institutions' own protocols. For TCRbeta analysis, collaborators shipped samples in one of three forms: frozen whole blood, isolated PBMCs, or DNA extracted from either of those sample types. TCRbeta CDR3 regions were amplified from genomic DNA by means of the immunoSEQ Assay, a bias-controlled multiplex PCR. In the original analysis: The number of nucleated cells in each sample was estimated by amplification of reference gene primers within the assay. To quantify the absolute abundance of each unique TCRbeta CDR3 rearrangement, sequence reads were collapsed and filtered. Productive Simpson clonality was computed per sample as the square root of Simpson's diversity index over productive rearrangements. Here the immuneACCESS table is served through TCRdb, limited to in-frame sequences with V and J called. Missing clones are a known gap in these copies; in checked studies unresolved V genes cover under half, and the rest lacks a known reason. That table is the source of V, J and clone size, and D and trimming were worked out from the DNA. The sample table contains 150,000 or so clones; only one count was recorded for about 85% of them. In total, the top ten clones hold approximately 3% of the sample.

With regard to this clone: This clone's antigen is unknown. No base quality information exists; no much larger clone differs at one position.

Material for sequencing was peripheral blood. This chain joins TRBV7-9 to TRBJ1-1; no D segment can be confidently identified. This receptor was identified in a human donor with acute or convalescent COVID-19. The donor label of this sample is uncertain. The CDR3 loop reads CASSLTAANTEAFF. The base sequence is TGTGCCAGCAGCCTCACGGCGGCGAACACTGAAGCTTTCTTT.